This T cell receptor (beta chain) stems from a study of blood T cell repertoires in COVID-19. Study-level information: Sites in the United States, Italy and Spain provided acute and convalescent COVID-19 samples.

In the source study's methods: Reference gene primer amplification in the assay estimated nucleated cell counts. Some clones are missing from TCRdb's copy, which holds only in-frame ones; the method was immunoSEQ multiplex PCR. V, J and clone size are those of that table, while D and trimming were read from the DNA. Among more than 200,000 clones listed, over 75% were seen once. Sequenced input: peripheral blood. The source of this sequence is a woman older than 75 with acute or convalescent COVID-19.

The CDR3: CASTEAGRAEKLFF. The CDR3 region has the DNA TGTGCCAGTACTGAAGCCGGGCGGGCTGAAAAACTGTTTTTT. The V call is TRBV19, the J call TRBJ1-4, with D uncertain. There are 14 residues in the CDR3. Germline V lookup: CDR1 LNHDA, CDR2 SQIVND (reference sequence). Trimming took 7 bases from V and 7 from J, leaving 16 bases between them.